This T cell receptor beta chain was identified during a study of identical twins. With respect to this clonotype: Antigen: not known.

Findings and limits, study-wide: For cord blood, abundant beta clonotypes had fewer insertions, unlike memory repertoires, which showed none. Excess twin sharing in beta out-of-frame sequences was weaker.

Template switching introduced a universal primer site, and the cDNA bore unique molecular identifiers. A single record per CDR3 protein comes from TCRdb applying MiXCR to the 5' RACE reads. The data contain under 1 million distinct CDR3 sequences, 10% to 15% of them seen just once; the ten biggest clones take up 1.5% to 2%. Germline V gives CDR1 MDHEN, CDR2 SYDVKM. The ends were cut back, 4 bases at V and 0 bases at J, with 16 bases in the middle. The CDR3 has 17 residues. This same sample was also taken into another study, of yellow fever vaccine responses in identical twins.

This TCR was recovered from a woman between 18 and 30 years old in good health. V and J are TRBV28 and TRBJ1-3; tentatively, D is TRBD1 (6 bases). The material sequenced was PBMCs. As DNA, the CDR3 is TGTGCCAGCAGTTCCCCGGACAGCCGATTCTCTGGAAACACCATATATTTT. Translating it yields CASSSPDSRFSGNTIYF.